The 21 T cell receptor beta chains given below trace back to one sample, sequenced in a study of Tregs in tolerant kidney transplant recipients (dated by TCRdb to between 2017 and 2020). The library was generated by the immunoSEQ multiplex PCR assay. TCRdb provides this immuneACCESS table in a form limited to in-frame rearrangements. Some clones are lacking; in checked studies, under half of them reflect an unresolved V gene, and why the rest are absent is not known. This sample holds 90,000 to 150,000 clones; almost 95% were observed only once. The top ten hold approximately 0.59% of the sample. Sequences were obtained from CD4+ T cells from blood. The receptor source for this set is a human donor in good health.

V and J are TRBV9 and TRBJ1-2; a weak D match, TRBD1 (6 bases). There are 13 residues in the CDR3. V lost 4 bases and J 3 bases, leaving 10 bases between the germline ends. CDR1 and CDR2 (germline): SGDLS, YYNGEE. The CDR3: CASSSGTYYGYTF. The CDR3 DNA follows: TGTGCCAGCAGCAGCGGGACATACTATGGCTACACCTTC.

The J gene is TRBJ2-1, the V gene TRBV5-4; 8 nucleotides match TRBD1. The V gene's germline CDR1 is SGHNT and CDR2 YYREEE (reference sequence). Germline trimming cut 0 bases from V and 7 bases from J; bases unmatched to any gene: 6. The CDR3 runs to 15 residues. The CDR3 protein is CASSLGQGARNEQFF. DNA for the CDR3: TGTGCCAGCAGCTTGGGGCAGGGGGCGCGGAATGAGCAGTTCTTC.

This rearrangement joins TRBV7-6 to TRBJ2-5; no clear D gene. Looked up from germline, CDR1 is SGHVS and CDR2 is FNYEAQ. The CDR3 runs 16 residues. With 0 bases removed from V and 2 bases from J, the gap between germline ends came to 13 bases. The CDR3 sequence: CASSLAGRARQETQYF. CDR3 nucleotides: TGTGCCAGCAGCTTAGCGGGCCGGGCAAGGCAAGAGACCCAGTACTTC.

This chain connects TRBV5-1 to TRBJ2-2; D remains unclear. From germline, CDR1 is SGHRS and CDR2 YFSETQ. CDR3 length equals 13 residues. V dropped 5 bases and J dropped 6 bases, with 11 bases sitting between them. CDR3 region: CASSSLTAGELFF. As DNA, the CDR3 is TGCGCCAGCAGTTCCCTCACGGCCGGGGAGCTGTTTTTT. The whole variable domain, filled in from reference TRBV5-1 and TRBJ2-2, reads KAGVTQTPRYLIKTRGQQVTLSCSPISGHRSVSWYQQTPGQGLQFLFEYFSETQRNKGNFPGRFSGRQFSNSRSEMNVSTLELGDSALYLCASSSLTAGELFFGEGSRLTVL.

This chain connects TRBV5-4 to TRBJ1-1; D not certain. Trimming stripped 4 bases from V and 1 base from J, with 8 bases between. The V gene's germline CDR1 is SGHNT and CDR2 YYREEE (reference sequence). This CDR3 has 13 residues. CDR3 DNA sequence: TGTGCCAGCAGCAGCCCGAGGAACACTGAAGCTTTCTTT. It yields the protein CASSSPRNTEAFF. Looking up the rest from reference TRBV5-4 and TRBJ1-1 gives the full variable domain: ETGVTQSPTHLIKTRGQQVTLRCSSQSGHNTVSWYQQALGQGPQFIFQYYREEENGRGNFPPRFSGLQFPNYSSELNVNALELDDSALYLCASSSPRNTEAFFGQGTRLTVV.

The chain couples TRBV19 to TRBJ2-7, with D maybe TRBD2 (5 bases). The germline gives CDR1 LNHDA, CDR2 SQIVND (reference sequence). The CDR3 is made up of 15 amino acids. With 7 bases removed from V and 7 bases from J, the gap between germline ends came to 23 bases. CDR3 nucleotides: TGTGCCAGTAACACCCCGGCGGGCCCAGCTGGGGAGCAGTACTTC. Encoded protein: CASNTPAGPAGEQYF.

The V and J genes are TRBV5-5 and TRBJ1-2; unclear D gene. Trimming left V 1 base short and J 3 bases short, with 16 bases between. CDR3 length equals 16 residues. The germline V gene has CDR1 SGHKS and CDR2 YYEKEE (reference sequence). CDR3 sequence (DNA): TGTGCCAGCAGCTTGAGAACAGTGGGCCTCGACTATGGCTACACCTTC. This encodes CASSLRTVGLDYGYTF.

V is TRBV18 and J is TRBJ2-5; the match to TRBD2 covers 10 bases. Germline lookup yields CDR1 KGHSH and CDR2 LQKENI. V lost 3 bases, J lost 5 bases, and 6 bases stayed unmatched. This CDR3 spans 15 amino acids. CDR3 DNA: TGTGCCAGCTCACCGGTAGCGGGAGGAAGGGAGACCCAGTACTTC. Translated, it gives CASSPVAGGRETQYF. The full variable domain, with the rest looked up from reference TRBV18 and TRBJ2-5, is NAGVMQNPRHLVRRRGQEARLRCSPMKGHSHVYWYRQLPEEGLKFMVYLQKENIIDESGMPKERFSAEFPKEGPSILRIQQVVRGDSAAYFCASSPVAGGRETQYFGPGTRLLVL.

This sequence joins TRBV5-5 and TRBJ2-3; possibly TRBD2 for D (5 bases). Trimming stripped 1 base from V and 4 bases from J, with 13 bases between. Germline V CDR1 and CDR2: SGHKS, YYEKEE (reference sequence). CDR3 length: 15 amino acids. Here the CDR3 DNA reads TGTGCCAGCAGCTTGATGGGAGAGTCCTCAGATACGCAGTATTTT. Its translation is CASSLMGESSDTQYF.

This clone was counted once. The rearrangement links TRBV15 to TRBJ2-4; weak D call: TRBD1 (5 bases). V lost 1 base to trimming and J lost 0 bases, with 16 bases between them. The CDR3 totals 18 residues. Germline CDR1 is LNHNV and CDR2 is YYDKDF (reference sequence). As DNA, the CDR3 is TGTGCCACCAGCAGAGGGTATCGACAGCGAGTAGCCAAAAACATTCAGTACTTC. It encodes CATSRGYRQRVAKNIQYF.

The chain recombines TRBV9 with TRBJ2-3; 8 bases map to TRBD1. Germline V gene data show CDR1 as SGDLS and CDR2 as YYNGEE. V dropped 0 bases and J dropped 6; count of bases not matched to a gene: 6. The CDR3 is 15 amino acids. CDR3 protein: CASSVGDRPRDTQYF. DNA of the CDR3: TGTGCCAGCAGCGTAGGGGACAGGCCTCGGGATACGCAGTATTTT.

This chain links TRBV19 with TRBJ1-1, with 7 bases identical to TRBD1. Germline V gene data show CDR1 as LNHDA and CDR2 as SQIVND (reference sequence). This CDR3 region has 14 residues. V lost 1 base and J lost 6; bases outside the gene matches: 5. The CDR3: CASSIAGGRSEAFF. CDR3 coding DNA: TGTGCCAGTAGTATAGCAGGGGGGCGGTCTGAAGCTTTCTTT.

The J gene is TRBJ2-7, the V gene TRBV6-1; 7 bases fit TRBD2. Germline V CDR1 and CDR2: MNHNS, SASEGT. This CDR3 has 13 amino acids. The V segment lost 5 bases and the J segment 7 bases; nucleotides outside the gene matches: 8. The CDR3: CASSTLAIREQYF. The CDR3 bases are TGTGCCAGCAGTACACTAGCGATCCGTGAGCAGTACTTC.

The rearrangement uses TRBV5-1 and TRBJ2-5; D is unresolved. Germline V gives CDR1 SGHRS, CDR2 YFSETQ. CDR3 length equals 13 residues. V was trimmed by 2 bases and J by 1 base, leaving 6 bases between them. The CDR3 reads CASSFSFQETQYF. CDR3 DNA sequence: TGCGCCAGCAGCTTCAGTTTCCAAGAGACCCAGTACTTC.

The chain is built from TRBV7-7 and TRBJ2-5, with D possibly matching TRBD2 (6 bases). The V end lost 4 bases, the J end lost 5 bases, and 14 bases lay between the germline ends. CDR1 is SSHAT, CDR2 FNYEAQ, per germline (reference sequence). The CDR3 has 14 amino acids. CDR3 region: CASSSSGTLETQYF. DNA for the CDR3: TGTGCCAGCAGCTCATCCGGGACTTTGGAGACCCAGTACTTC.

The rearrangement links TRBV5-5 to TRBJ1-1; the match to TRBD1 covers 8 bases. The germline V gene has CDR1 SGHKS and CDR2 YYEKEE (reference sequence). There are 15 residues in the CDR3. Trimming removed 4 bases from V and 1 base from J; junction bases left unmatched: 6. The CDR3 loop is CASSAGQGGNTEAFF. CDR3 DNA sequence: TGTGCCAGCAGCGCCGGACAGGGAGGGAACACTGAAGCTTTCTTT. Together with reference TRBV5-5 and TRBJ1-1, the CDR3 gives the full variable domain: DAGVTQSPTHLIKTRGQQVTLRCSPISGHKSVSWYQQVLGQGPQFIFQYYEKEERGRGNFPDRFSARQFPNYSSELNVNALLLGDSALYLCASSAGQGGNTEAFFGQGTRLTVV.

This CDR3 reads CASSYQVDPPRNEQYF. The DNA of the CDR3 is TGTGCCAGCAGTTACCAAGTCGATCCCCCCCGCAACGAGCAGTACTTC. The chain recombines TRBV6-6 with TRBJ2-7; D is undetermined. The germline V gene encodes CDR1 MNHNY and CDR2 SVGAGI (reference sequence). V lost 2 bases, J lost 5 bases, and 19 bases lay in between. CDR3 length equals 16 residues.

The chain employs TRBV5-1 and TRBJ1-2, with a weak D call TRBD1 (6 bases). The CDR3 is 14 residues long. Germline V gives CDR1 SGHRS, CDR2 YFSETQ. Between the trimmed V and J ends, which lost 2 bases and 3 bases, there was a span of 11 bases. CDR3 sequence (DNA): TGCGCCAGCAGCTTTGACAGGATCGACTATGGCTACACCTTC. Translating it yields CASSFDRIDYGYTF.

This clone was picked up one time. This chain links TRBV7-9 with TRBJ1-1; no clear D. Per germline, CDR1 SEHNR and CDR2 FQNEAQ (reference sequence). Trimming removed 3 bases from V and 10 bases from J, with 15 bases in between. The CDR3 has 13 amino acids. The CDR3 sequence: CASSLVTPQAAFF. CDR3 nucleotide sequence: TGTGCCAGCAGCTTGGTTACCCCCCAGGCAGCTTTCTTT.

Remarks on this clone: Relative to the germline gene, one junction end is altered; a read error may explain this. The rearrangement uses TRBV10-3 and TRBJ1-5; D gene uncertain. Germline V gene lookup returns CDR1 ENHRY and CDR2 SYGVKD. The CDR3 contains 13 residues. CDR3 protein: CANSREGDQPQHF. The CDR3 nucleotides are TGTGCCAACAGTAGGGAGGGTGATCAGCCCCAGCATTTT.

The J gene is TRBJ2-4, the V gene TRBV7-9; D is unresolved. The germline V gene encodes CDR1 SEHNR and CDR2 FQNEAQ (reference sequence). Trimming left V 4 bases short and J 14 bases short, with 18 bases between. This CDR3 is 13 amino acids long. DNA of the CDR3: TGTGCCAGCAGCTCACTTGTGTCCGAGGCTAAGTACTTC. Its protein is CASSSLVSEAKYF.